The 2 T cell receptor beta chains below come from one sample, sequenced in a study of OX40 agonist ivuxolimab in advanced cancers. Repertoires were generated with immunoSEQ multiplex PCR, while TCRdb's copy carries only in-frame clones and drops some. The sample has 65,000 or so clones, almost 95% seen once. The source was CD4+ or CD8+ T cells sorted from blood, collected in a trial of the OX40 agonist ivuxolimab. The source is an adult with an advanced solid tumor such as melanoma, head and neck, liver or kidney cancer.

This sequence joins TRBV27 and TRBJ1-5, with D unclear. The V end was cut by 9 bases, the J end by 5 bases, with 14 bases between. CDR3 length equals 13 residues. Germline V gene lookup returns CDR1 MNHEY and CDR2 SMNVEV (reference sequence). CDR3 residues: CASGLGIHQPQHF. CDR3 coding DNA: TGTGCCAGTGGCCTGGGGATACATCAGCCCCAGCATTTT.

The chain recombines TRBV27 with TRBJ1-5, with D perhaps matching TRBD1 (5 bases). CDR3 length: 15 amino acids. CDR1 is MNHEY, CDR2 SMNVEV, per germline (reference sequence). V lost 2 bases to trimming and J lost 6 bases, with 14 bases between them. Here the CDR3 DNA reads TGTGCCAGCAGTTTAGGGGGGTATGGTCGTCAGCCCCAGCATTTT. Protein sequence: CASSLGGYGRQPQHF.